A selection of T cell receptor beta chains follows, all from one sample in a study of shared clonotypes between healthy human individuals. Profiling relied on immunoSEQ multiplex PCR, and the TCRdb table lists in-frame clones only, not all of them. The sample records around 1,000,000 clones, 70% to 80% being singletons. Sequenced: memory CD4+ T cells from PBMCs. The receptors were gathered from a man younger than 30 in good health. Some clones in this sample may be carry-over from other donors' samples. Each CDR3 is given with its conserved first and last residue. D genes are given only for firm matches. The size of a clone is reported for some rows only, either as once, few or many, or as a class for expanded clones.

v_call	j_call	d_call	clone_size	cdr3_nt	cdr3_aa
TRBV19	TRBJ2-6	NA	once	TGTGCCAGTAGTTCCCTTAGGGTTGGGGCCAACGTCCTGACTTTC	CASSSLRVGANVLTF
TRBV5-1	TRBJ2-7	TRBD1	few	TGCGCCAGCAGCCCCAGATCCGACAGGGTATACGAGCAGTACTTC	CASSPRSDRVYEQYF
TRBV28	TRBJ2-7	NA	NA	TGTGCCAGCAGTCCGACAGGTGGCTTCGAGCAGTACTTC	CASSPTGGFEQYF
TRBV5-1	TRBJ2-2	NA	NA	TGCGCCAGCAGCCTAACAGGGAACACCGGGGAGCTGTTTTTT	CASSLTGNTGELFF
TRBV7-3	TRBJ1-1	NA	many	TGTGCCAGCAGCTTAAGGGGGGAGAACACTGAAGCTTTCTTT	CASSLRGENTEAFF
TRBV5-4	TRBJ2-4	NA	few	TGTGCCAGCAGCTTGGGCCAAAACATTCAGTACTTC	CASSLGQNIQYF
TRBV7-9	TRBJ2-1	NA	NA	TGTGCCAGCAGCCCCATCGGGGCCTACAATGAGCAGTTCTTC	CASSPIGAYNEQFF
TRBV7-8	TRBJ1-2	NA	few	TGTGCCAGCAGCTTGAGGGCATGGGGTGGAGGAGGGTATGGCTACACCTTC	CASSLRAWGGGGYGYTF
TRBV4-1	TRBJ2-1	TRBD2	NA	TGCGCCAGCAGCCAAGGTACTAGCGGGGCACACGGCGAGCAGTTCTTC	CASSQGTSGAHGEQFF
TRBV11-2	TRBJ2-5	NA	many	TGTGCCAGCAGCTTGGCCGGGACGGTCTACTTC	CASSLAGTVYF
TRBV28	TRBJ2-6	NA	NA	TGTGCCAGCAGTTTTTTCGGGGCGTCTGGGGCCAACGTCCTGACTTTC	CASSFFGASGANVLTF
TRBV5-1	TRBJ1-1	NA	few	TGCGCCAGCAGCTTGGGGGGCTCGAGGGCGGGCACTGAAGCTTTCTTT	CASSLGGSRAGTEAFF
TRBV6-4	TRBJ2-2	NA	NA	TGTGCCAGCAGTGAAGGACAGCTCACCGGGGAGCTGTTTTTT	CASSEGQLTGELFF
TRBV27	TRBJ2-2	NA	NA	TGTGCCAGCAGCCTGGAAGGGGTACTGGGGGGCACCGGGGAGCTGTTTTTT	CASSLEGVLGGTGELFF
TRBV28	TRBJ2-1	NA	NA	TGTGCCAGCAGTCTACCCCCGGGACGGGAGCAGTTCTTC	CASSLPPGREQFF
TRBV20-1	TRBJ2-5	NA	NA	TGCAGTCCCTGGCCCCAAGAGACCCAGTACTTC	CSPWPQETQYF
TRBV29-1	TRBJ2-7	TRBD2	NA	TGCAGCGCTGTAGGGACTAGCGGGAGAGACTACGAGCAGTACTTC	CSAVGTSGRDYEQYF